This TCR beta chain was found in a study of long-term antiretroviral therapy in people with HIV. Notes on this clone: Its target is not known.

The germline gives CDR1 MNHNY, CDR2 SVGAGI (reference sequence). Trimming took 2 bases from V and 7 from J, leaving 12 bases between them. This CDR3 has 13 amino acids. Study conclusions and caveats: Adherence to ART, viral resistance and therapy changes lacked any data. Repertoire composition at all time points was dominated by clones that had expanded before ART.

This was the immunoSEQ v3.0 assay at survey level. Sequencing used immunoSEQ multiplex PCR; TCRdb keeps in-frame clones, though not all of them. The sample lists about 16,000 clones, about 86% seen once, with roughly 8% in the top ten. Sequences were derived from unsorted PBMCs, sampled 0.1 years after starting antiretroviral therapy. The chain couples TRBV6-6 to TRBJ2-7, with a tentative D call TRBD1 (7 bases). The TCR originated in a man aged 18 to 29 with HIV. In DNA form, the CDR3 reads TGTGCCAGCAGTTACACAGGGGCGGGAGAGCAGTACTTC. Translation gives CASSYTGAGEQYF.